Below, 16 T cell receptor beta chains from the same sample are listed, as sequenced in a study of OX40 agonist ivuxolimab in advanced cancers. Some clones are missing from TCRdb's copy, which holds only in-frame ones; the method was immunoSEQ multiplex PCR. The sample has around 83,000 clones, about 81% seen once. The starting material was CD4+ or CD8+ T cells sorted from blood, obtained in a trial of the OX40 agonist ivuxolimab. These receptors were obtained from an adult with an advanced solid tumor such as melanoma, head and neck, liver or kidney cancer.

The CDR3 coding sequence is TGTGCCAGCAGCCTCCGAACCTACGAGCAGTACTTC. This sequence encodes CASSLRTYEQYF. The chain is built from TRBV11-3 and TRBJ2-7; D call uncertain. CDR3 length: 12 residues. The germline V gene encodes CDR1 SGHNT and CDR2 YENEEA. V lost 5 bases and J lost 2, with 7 bases in between. Combining the CDR3 with reference TRBV11-3 and TRBJ2-7 gives the whole variable domain EAGVVQSPRYKIIEKKQPVAFWCNPISGHNTLYWYLQNLGQGPELLIRYENEEAVDDSQLPKDRFSAERLKGVDSTLKIQPAELGDSAVYLCASSLRTYEQYFGPGTRLTVT.

The chain carries TRBV18 and TRBJ1-2, with D possibly matching TRBD1 (5 bases). Germline lookup yields CDR1 KGHSH and CDR2 LQKENI. CDR3 length equals 13 residues. The V and J ends lost 2 bases and 12 bases respectively, with 16 bases between them. The CDR3 DNA reads TGTGCCAGCTCACCAAATAATGGGGGTTTACACACCTTC. Residues: CASSPNNGGLHTF.

The chain has TRBV7-2 and TRBJ2-2, with 11 bases identical to TRBD2. The V gene's germline CDR1 is SGHTA and CDR2 FQGNSA. CDR3 length equals 14 residues. V trimming: 4 bases; J trimming: 6 bases; junction bases outside the gene matches: 1. CDR3 bases: TGTGCCAGCAGCTCGGGACTAGCGGCCGGGGAGCTGTTTTTT. Its protein product is CASSSGLAAGELFF. The whole variable domain, filled in from reference TRBV7-2 and TRBJ2-2, reads GAGVSQSPSNKVTEKGKDVELRCDPISGHTALYWYRQSLGQGLEFLIYFQGNSAPDKSGLPSDRFSAERTGGSVSTLTIQRTQQEDSAVYLCASSSGLAAGELFFGEGSRLTVL.

This chain joins TRBV19 and TRBJ1-1, with D unclear. Trimming stripped 5 bases from V and 9 bases from J, with 19 bases between. This CDR3 has 14 residues. Germline V gene sequence: CDR1 LNHDA, CDR2 SQIVND (reference sequence). CDR3 DNA: TGTGCCAGTAGTGTCCCGAACAGCCCGATGAAAGCTTTCTTT. Its translation: CASSVPNSPMKAFF.

The gene calls are TRBV9 and TRBJ2-7; maybe TRBD2 (7 bases). This CDR3 region has 15 residues. Germline V gene lookup returns CDR1 SGDLS and CDR2 YYNGEE. Deletions cut 4 bases from V and 2 bases from J, with 16 bases between. The CDR3 here is CASSPRGEGAYEQYF. The CDR3 DNA reads as TGTGCCAGCAGCCCCCGGGGGGAGGGGGCCTACGAGCAGTACTTC.

The DNA of the CDR3 is TGTGCCAGCAGCTTGTCCCCAGCTGCAACTAATGAAAAACTGTTTTTT. The encoded protein is CASSLSPAATNEKLFF. The V gene is TRBV5-6, the J gene TRBJ1-4; D unclear. Germline CDR1 and CDR2: SGHDT and YYEEEE. The CDR3 is made up of 16 amino acids. The germline V and J ends were trimmed by 1 base and 0 bases, with 10 bases remaining between them.

The chain links TRBV10-3 to TRBJ2-7; D is perhaps TRBD1 (6 bases). V lost 3 bases to trimming and J lost 1 base, with 10 bases between them. Germline V gene lookup returns CDR1 ENHRY and CDR2 SYGVKD. This CDR3 comprises 14 residues. The CDR3 DNA reads as TGTGCCATCAGTGAACTAGGGGGATCCTACGAGCAGTACTTC. The encoded protein is CAISELGGSYEQYF.

V usage is TRBV2 and J usage is TRBJ2-7; D not resolved. The CDR3 spans 12 residues. Germline values: CDR1 SNHLY, CDR2 FYNNEI. The germline V and J ends were trimmed by 5 bases and 4 bases, with 9 bases remaining between them. The CDR3 nucleotides read TGTGCCAGCAGTTTCACTGCGTACGAGCAGTACTTC. It encodes CASSFTAYEQYF.

The chain couples TRBV18 to TRBJ2-7, with 8 positions matching TRBD2. Looked up from germline, CDR1 is KGHSH and CDR2 is LQKENI. V dropped 3 bases and J dropped 6; count of bases not matched to a gene: 7. This CDR3 spans 14 amino acids. The DNA of the CDR3 is TGTGCCAGCTCACCCGTCTCTGCGGGGGGCGAGCAGTACTTC. Its protein is CASSPVSAGGEQYF.

This rearrangement joins TRBV27 to TRBJ2-3; D is undetermined. CDR1 MNHEY and CDR2 SMNVEV come from the germline V gene (reference sequence). The CDR3 covers 13 residues. V was shortened by 2 bases and J by 5 bases, with 8 bases between the two germline ends. The CDR3 DNA follows: TGTGCCAGCAGTTTAATGGGCGTAGATACGCAGTATTTT. Amino acid sequence: CASSLMGVDTQYF.

The rearrangement links TRBV9 to TRBJ2-7; TRBD1 agrees at 8 bases. V dropped 0 bases and J dropped 6; count of bases not matched to a gene: 8. Germline V gene data show CDR1 as SGDLS and CDR2 as YYNGEE. The CDR3 covers 15 residues. The CDR3 sequence: CASSVDGQGAVEQYF. The CDR3 coding sequence is TGTGCCAGCAGCGTAGATGGGCAGGGGGCCGTCGAGCAGTACTTC.

This clone was observed a few times. V and J are TRBV5-1 and TRBJ2-1, with unresolved D. The CDR3 length is 14 residues. Germline CDR1 is SGHRS and CDR2 is YFSETQ. V dropped 3 bases and J dropped 4 bases, with 11 bases sitting between them. In DNA, the CDR3 is TGCGCCAGCAGCTCCGTTACAGAGTACAATGAGCAGTTCTTC. Amino acid sequence: CASSSVTEYNEQFF.

This rearrangement joins TRBV7-2 to TRBJ2-3; 9 bases map to TRBD2. J gave up 5 bases and V 0 bases, and 6 bases lay outside the gene matches. The CDR3 has 16 amino acids. Germline V lookup: CDR1 SGHTA, CDR2 FQGNSA. The CDR3 here is CASSLAALAGQDTQYF. CDR3 DNA sequence: TGTGCCAGCAGCTTAGCGGCCCTAGCGGGGCAAGATACGCAGTATTTT.

V and J are TRBV19 and TRBJ1-1, with D perhaps TRBD1 (6 bases). This CDR3 comprises 16 residues. From germline, CDR1 is LNHDA and CDR2 SQIVND (reference sequence). V lost 4 bases and J lost 5, with 20 bases in between. The CDR3 region has the DNA TGTGCCAGTAGTACCCGCCGTTCTGGGGGCGGAACTGAAGCTTTCTTT. This codes for CASSTRRSGGGTEAFF.

This rearrangement joins TRBV5-1 to TRBJ1-1, with no clear D. The V and J ends lost 4 bases and 6 bases respectively, with 16 bases between them. Germline CDR1 SGHRS, CDR2 YFSETQ. The CDR3 consists of 14 residues. The DNA of the CDR3 is TGCGCCAGCAGCGAAGAGACCCTGGGGTCTGAAGCTTTCTTT. Translating it yields CASSEETLGSEAFF.

This clone turned up a few times. The chain links TRBV7-8 to TRBJ2-7, with D unresolved. There are 13 residues in the CDR3. V dropped 2 bases and J dropped 3 bases, with 8 bases sitting between them. Germline CDR1 SGHVS, CDR2 FQNEAQ. The CDR3 nucleotides read TGTGCCAGCAGCTTATCCGGGCTCTACGAGCAGTACTTC. Translation gives CASSLSGLYEQYF.